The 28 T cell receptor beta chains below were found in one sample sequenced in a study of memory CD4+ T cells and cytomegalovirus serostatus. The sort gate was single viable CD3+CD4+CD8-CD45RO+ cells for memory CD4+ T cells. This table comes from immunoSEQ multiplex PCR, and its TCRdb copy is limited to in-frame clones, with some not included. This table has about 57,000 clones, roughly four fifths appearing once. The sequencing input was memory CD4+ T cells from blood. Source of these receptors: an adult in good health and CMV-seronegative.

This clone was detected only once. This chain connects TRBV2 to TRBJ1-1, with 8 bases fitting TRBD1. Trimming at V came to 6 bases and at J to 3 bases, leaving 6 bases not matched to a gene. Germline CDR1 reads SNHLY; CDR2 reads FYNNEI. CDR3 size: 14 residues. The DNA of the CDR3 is TGTGCCAGCAGACCGGGACAGGAGGACACTGAAGCTTTCTTT. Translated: CASRPGQEDTEAFF. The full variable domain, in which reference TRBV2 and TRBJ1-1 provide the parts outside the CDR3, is EPEVTQTPSHQVTQMGQEVILRCVPISNHLYFYWYRQILGQKVEFLVSFYNNEISEKSEIFDDQFSVERPDGSNFTLKIRSTKLEDSAMYFCASRPGQEDTEAFFGQGTRLTVV.

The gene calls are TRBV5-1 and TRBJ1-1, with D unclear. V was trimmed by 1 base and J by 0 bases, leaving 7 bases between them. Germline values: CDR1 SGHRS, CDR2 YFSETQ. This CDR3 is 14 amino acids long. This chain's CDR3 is CASSLTELNTEAFF. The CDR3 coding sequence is TGCGCCAGCAGCTTGACAGAATTGAACACTGAAGCTTTCTTT.

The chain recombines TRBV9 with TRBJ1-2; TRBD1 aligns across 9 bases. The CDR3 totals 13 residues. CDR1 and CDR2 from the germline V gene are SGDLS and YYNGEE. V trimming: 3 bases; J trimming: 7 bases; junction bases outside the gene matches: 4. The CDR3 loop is CASSAGQGVGYTF. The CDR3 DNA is TGTGCCAGCAGCGCGGGACAGGGAGTTGGCTACACCTTC.

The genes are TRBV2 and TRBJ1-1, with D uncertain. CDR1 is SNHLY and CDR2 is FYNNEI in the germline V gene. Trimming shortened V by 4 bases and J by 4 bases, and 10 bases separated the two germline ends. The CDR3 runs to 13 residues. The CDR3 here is CASSAASLTEAFF. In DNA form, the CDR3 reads TGTGCCAGCAGTGCGGCGTCCCTCACTGAAGCTTTCTTT.

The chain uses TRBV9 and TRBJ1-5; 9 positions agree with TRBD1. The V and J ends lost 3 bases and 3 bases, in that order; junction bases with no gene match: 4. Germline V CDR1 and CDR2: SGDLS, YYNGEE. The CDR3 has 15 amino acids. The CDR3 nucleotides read TGTGCCAGCAGCGACGGGACAGGGCACAATCAGCCCCAGCATTTT. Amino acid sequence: CASSDGTGHNQPQHF.

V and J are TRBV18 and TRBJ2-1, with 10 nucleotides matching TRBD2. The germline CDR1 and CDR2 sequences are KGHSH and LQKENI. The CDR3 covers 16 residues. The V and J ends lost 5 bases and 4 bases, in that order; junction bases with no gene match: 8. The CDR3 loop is CASSFTGTSAYNEQFF. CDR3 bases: TGTGCCAGCTCATTCACCGGGACTAGCGCGTACAATGAGCAGTTCTTC.

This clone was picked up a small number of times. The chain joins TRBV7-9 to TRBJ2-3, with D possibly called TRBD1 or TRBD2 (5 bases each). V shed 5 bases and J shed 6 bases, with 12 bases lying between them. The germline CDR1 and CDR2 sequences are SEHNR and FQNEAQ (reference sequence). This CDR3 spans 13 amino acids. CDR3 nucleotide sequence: TGTGCCAGCAGCCGAGGGGAAAGGGATACGCAGTATTTT. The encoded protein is CASSRGERDTQYF.

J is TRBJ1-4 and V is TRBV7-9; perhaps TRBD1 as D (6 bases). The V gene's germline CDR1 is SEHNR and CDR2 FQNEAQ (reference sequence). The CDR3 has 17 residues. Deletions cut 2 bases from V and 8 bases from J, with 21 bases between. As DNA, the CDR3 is TGTGCCAGCAGCTTACGGCGCGTCCGGGACATTGCCGAAAAACTGTTTTTT. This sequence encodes CASSLRRVRDIAEKLFF.

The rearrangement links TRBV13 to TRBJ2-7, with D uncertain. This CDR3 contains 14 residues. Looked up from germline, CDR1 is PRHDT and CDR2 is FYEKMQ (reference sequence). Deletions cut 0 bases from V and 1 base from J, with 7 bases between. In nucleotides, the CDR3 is TGTGCCAGCAGCTTAGGTGGAATATCCTACGAGCAGTACTTC. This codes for CASSLGGISYEQYF.

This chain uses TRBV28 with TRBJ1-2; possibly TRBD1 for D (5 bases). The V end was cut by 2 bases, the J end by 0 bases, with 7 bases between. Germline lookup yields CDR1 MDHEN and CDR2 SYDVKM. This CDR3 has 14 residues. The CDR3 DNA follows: TGTGCCAGCAGTTTAGGACAAGCTAACTATGGCTACACCTTC. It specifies CASSLGQANYGYTF.

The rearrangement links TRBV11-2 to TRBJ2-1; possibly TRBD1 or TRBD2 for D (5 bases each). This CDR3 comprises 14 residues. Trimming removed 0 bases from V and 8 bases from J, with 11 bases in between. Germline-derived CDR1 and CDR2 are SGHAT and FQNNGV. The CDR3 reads CASSLDKGPDEQFF. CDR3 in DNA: TGTGCCAGCAGCTTAGATAAGGGACCCGATGAGCAGTTCTTC. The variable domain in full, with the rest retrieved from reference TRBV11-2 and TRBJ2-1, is EAGVAQSPRYKIIEKRQSVAFWCNPISGHATLYWYQQILGQGPKLLIQFQNNGVVDDSQLPKDRFSAERLKGVDSTLKIQPAKLEDSAVYLCASSLDKGPDEQFFGPGTRLTVL.

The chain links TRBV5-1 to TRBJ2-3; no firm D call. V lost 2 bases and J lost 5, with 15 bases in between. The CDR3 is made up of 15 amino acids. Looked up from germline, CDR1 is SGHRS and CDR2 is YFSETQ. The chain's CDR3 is CASSFPAPNGDTQYF. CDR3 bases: TGCGCCAGCAGCTTTCCAGCACCCAATGGAGATACGCAGTATTTT. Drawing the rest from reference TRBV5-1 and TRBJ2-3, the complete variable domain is KAGVTQTPRYLIKTRGQQVTLSCSPISGHRSVSWYQQTPGQGLQFLFEYFSETQRNKGNFPGRFSGRQFSNSRSEMNVSTLELGDSALYLCASSFPAPNGDTQYFGPGTRLTVL.

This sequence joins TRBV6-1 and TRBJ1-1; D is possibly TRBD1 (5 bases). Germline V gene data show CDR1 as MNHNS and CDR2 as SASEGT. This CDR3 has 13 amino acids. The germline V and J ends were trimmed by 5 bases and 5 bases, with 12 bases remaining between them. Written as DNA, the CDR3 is TGTGCCAGCAGTTCAGGGAAGAGGACTGAAGCTTTCTTT. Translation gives CASSSGKRTEAFF.

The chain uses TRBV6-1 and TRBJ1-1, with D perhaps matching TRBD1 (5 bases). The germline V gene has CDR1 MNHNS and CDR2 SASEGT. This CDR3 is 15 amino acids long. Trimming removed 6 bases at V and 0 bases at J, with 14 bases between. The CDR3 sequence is CASSGGFVVNTEAFF. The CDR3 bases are TGTGCCAGCAGCGGGGGTTTTGTGGTGAACACTGAAGCTTTCTTT.

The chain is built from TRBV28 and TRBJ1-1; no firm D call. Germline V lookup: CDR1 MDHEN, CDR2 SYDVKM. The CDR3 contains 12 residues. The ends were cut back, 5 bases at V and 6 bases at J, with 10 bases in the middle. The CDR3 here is CASSQRTAEAFF. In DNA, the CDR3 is TGTGCCAGCAGTCAGAGGACGGCTGAAGCTTTCTTT.

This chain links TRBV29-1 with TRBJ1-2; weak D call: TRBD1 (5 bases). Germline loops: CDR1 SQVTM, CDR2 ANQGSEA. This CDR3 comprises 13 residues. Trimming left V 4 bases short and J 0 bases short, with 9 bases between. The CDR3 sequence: CSVAETANYGYTF. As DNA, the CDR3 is TGCAGCGTTGCCGAGACAGCTAACTATGGCTACACCTTC.

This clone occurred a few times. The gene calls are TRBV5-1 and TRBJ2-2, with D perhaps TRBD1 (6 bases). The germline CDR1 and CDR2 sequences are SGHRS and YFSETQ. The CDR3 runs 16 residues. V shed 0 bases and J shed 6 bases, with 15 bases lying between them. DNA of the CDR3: TGCGCCAGCAGCTTGGCCCCAGGGGAAAGGTCCGGGGAGCTGTTTTTT. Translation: CASSLAPGERSGELFF. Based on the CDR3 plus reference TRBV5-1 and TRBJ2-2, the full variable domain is KAGVTQTPRYLIKTRGQQVTLSCSPISGHRSVSWYQQTPGQGLQFLFEYFSETQRNKGNFPGRFSGRQFSNSRSEMNVSTLELGDSALYLCASSLAPGERSGELFFGEGSRLTVL.

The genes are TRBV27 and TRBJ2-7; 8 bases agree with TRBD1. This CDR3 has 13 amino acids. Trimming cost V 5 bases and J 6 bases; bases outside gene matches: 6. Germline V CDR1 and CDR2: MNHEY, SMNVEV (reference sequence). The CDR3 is CASSPGQVREQYF. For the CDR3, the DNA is TGTGCCAGCAGTCCGGGACAGGTGCGCGAGCAGTACTTC.

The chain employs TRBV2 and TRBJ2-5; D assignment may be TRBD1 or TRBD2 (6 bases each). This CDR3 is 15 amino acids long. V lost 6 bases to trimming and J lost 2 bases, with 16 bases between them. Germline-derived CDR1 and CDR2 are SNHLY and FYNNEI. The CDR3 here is CASRTPKGGQETQYF. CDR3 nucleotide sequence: TGTGCCAGCAGGACTCCGAAGGGGGGACAAGAGACCCAGTACTTC.

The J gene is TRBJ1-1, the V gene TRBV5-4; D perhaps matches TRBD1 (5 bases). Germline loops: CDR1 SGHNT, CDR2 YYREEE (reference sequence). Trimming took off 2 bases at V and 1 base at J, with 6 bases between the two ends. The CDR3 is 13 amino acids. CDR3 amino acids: CASSFDRNTEAFF. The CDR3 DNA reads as TGTGCCAGCAGCTTTGACAGGAACACTGAAGCTTTCTTT.

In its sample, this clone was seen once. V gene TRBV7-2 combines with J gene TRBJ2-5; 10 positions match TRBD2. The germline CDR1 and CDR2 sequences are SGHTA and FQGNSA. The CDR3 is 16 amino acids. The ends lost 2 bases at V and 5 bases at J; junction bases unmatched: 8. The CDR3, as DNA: TGTGCCAGCAGCTTATCGAGCGGGGGGGCCGCCGAGACCCAGTACTTC. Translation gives CASSLSSGGAAETQYF.

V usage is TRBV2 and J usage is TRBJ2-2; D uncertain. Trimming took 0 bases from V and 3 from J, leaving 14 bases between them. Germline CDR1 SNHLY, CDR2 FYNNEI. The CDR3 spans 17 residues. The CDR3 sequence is CASSEALLGGYTGELFF. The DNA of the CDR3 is TGTGCCAGCAGTGAAGCGCTTCTAGGTGGATACACCGGGGAGCTGTTTTTT.

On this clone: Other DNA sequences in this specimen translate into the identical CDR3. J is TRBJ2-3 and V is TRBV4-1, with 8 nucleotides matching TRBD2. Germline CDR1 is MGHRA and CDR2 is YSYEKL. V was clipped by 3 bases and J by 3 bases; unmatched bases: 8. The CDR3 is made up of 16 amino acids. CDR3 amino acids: CASSQGGLALTDTQYF. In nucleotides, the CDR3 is TGCGCCAGCAGCCAGGGAGGACTAGCTCTAACAGATACGCAGTATTTT.

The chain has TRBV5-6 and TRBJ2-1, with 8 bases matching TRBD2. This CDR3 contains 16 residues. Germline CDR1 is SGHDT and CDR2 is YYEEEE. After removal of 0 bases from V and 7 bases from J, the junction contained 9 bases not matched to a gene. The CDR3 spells CASSLGTGGPKNEQFF. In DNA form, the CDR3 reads TGTGCCAGCAGCTTGGGGACGGGGGGGCCAAAAAATGAGCAGTTCTTC.

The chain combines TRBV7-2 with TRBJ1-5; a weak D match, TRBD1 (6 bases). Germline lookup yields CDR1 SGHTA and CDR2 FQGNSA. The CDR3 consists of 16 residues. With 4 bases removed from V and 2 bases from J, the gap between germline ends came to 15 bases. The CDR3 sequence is CASSSKRGKGNQPQHF. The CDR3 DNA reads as TGTGCCAGCAGCTCGAAAAGGGGGAAGGGCAATCAGCCCCAGCATTTT.

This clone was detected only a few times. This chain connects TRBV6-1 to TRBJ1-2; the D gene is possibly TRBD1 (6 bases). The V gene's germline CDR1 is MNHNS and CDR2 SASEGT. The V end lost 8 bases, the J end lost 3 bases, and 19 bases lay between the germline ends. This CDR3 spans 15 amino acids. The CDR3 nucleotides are TGTGCCAGCGAGATGGGGGGGGCGGGTGACTATGGCTACACCTTC. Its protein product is CASEMGGAGDYGYTF.

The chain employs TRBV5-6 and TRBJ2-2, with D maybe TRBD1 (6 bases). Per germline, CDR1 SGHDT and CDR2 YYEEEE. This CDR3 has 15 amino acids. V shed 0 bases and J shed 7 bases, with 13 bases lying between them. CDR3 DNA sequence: TGTGCCAGCAGCTTGGATCCAGGGGCGGTCGGGGAGCTGTTTTTT. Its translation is CASSLDPGAVGELFF.

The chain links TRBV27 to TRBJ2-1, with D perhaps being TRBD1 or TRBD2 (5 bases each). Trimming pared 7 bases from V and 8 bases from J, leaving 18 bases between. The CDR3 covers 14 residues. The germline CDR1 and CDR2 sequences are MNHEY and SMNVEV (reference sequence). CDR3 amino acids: CASMRVNSRDEQFF. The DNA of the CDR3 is TGTGCCAGCATGAGGGTAAACTCCAGGGATGAGCAGTTCTTC.